The 19 T cell receptor beta chains below were found in one sample sequenced in a study of CD8 T cells in Susac syndrome. Random hexamers were used to reverse transcribe roughly 0.5 to 1 ug of RNA. TCRdb recomputed calls from the immunoSEQ multiplex PCR reads with MiXCR, one row per CDR3 protein. The sample shows about 190,000 distinct CDR3 sequences, approximately 93% of them seen only once. Material for sequencing was CD4+ T cells from PBMCs. All receptors come from a human donor in good health.

The chain carries TRBV9 and TRBJ2-1; weak D call: TRBD2 (6 bases). The CDR3 spans 15 residues. Germline V gene lookup returns CDR1 SGDLS and CDR2 YYNGEE. V dropped 0 bases and J dropped 6 bases, with 13 bases sitting between them. The CDR3 is CASSVAGTPLNEQFF. Written as DNA, the CDR3 is TGTGCCAGCAGCGTAGCCGGGACTCCCCTCAATGAGCAGTTCTTC.

This clonotype was seen more than once but under ten times. The chain recombines TRBV7-2 with TRBJ1-5; D remains ambiguous. V gave up 6 bases and J gave up 0 bases, with 6 bases separating them. Germline V gene data show CDR1 as SGHTA and CDR2 as FQGNSA. The CDR3 runs to 13 residues. CDR3 sequence reads: CASSLNSNQPQHF. CDR3 coding DNA: TGTGCCAGCAGTTTAAATAGCAATCAGCCCCAGCATTTT.

The chain links TRBV27 to TRBJ1-2, with 8 bases that match TRBD1. With V trimmed by 4 bases and J by 5 bases, 9 bases remained unmatched. This CDR3 is 15 amino acids long. Germline values: CDR1 MNHEY, CDR2 SMNVEV (reference sequence). CDR3 amino acids: CASSYDRGILYGYTF. The CDR3, as DNA: TGTGCCAGCAGTTATGACAGGGGAATCCTTTATGGCTACACCTTC.

The rearrangement links TRBV3-1 to TRBJ1-6; no reliable D call. Trimming took off 4 bases at V and 0 bases at J, with 10 bases between the two ends. The germline gives CDR1 LGHDT, CDR2 YNNKEL (reference sequence). The CDR3 length is 16 residues. The CDR3 region has the DNA TGTGCCAGCAGCCCCGCCGGGGTCTCCTATAATTCACCCCTCCACTTT. Protein: CASSPAGVSYNSPLHF.

The rearrangement links TRBV6-5 to TRBJ2-1, with a possible D match to TRBD1 (6 bases). This CDR3 contains 13 residues. With 10 bases removed from V and 4 bases from J, the gap between germline ends came to 14 bases. Germline V gives CDR1 MNHEY, CDR2 SVGAGI. The CDR3 DNA follows: TGTGCCACAAGAAGGCAGGGGTACAATGAGCAGTTCTTC. Protein: CATRRQGYNEQFF.

The V gene is TRBV7-9, the J gene TRBJ1-5; no reliable D call. Germline CDR1 SEHNR, CDR2 FQNEAQ (reference sequence). The ends were cut back, 1 base at V and 1 base at J, with 17 bases in the middle. The CDR3 totals 18 residues. The CDR3 DNA sequence: TGTGCCAGCAGCTTAGGCTCACTCCGGGAGGGAAGCAATCAGCCCCAGCATTTT. It is translated as CASSLGSLREGSNQPQHF.

The chain joins TRBV28 to TRBJ2-7; D ambiguous. This CDR3 is built from 12 residues. V lost 1 base to trimming and J lost 2 bases, with 3 bases between them. The germline gives CDR1 MDHEN, CDR2 SYDVKM. This CDR3 reads CASSLFPYEQYF. The CDR3, as DNA: TGTGCCAGCAGTTTATTTCCCTACGAGCAGTACTTC.

The chain employs TRBV29-1 and TRBJ1-1; D perhaps matches TRBD1 (5 bases). Trimming shortened V by 6 bases and J by 3 bases, and 14 bases separated the two germline ends. The CDR3 is 13 residues long. Germline-derived CDR1 and CDR2 are SQVTM and ANQGSEA. CDR3 amino acids: CSVVGQGYTEAFF. The CDR3, as DNA: TGCAGCGTCGTTGGGCAGGGCTACACTGAAGCTTTCTTT.

This clonotype has a handful of counts. This chain joins TRBV14 and TRBJ1-2; 7 bases match TRBD1. The CDR3 spans 13 residues. Per the germline V gene, CDR1 is SGHDN and CDR2 is FVKESK. The ends lost 4 bases at V and 4 bases at J; junction bases unmatched: 3. The CDR3 DNA reads TGTGCCAGCAGCCTACGGGACAGCTATGGCTACACCTTC. Its translation: CASSLRDSYGYTF.

The chain combines TRBV4-1 with TRBJ1-6, with TRBD1 matching 10 bases. Germline V CDR1 and CDR2: MGHRA, YSYEKL. This CDR3 has 16 amino acids. J was trimmed by 7 bases and V by 4 bases; bases with no gene match: 7. The CDR3 nucleotides read TGCGCCAGCAGCCTGGGACAGGGGAGAAGAAATTCACCCCTCCACTTT. Protein: CASSLGQGRRNSPLHF.

V gene TRBV30 combines with J gene TRBJ1-5; weak D call: TRBD1 (6 bases). CDR1 is GTSNPN and CDR2 is SVGIG in the germline V gene (reference sequence). The V end was cut by 2 bases, the J end by 9 bases, with 11 bases between. The CDR3 consists of 12 residues. CDR3 sequence (DNA): TGTGCCTGGAGTCGGACAGTTTGGCCCCAGCATTTT. Protein product: CAWSRTVWPQHF.

The CDR3 loop reads CSASEVRENEKLFF. The DNA of the CDR3 is TGCAGTGCTAGCGAAGTCAGGGAAAATGAAAAACTGTTTTTT. The gene calls are TRBV20-1 and TRBJ1-4; D perhaps matches TRBD1 (5 bases). V was shortened by 3 bases and J by 5 bases, with 13 bases between the two germline ends. There are 14 residues in the CDR3. The V gene's germline CDR1 is DFQATT and CDR2 SNEGSKA (reference sequence).

The chain uses TRBV3-1 and TRBJ2-1, with 11 bases matching TRBD2. J lost 15 bases, V lost 2 bases, and 3 bases had no gene match. Germline assignment: CDR1 LGHDT and CDR2 YNNKEL (reference sequence). This CDR3 has 12 amino acids. CDR3 DNA sequence: TGTGCCAGCAGCCAACTAGCGGGGGGTCGGTTCTTC. Its translation is CASSQLAGGRFF.

A remark on this clonotype: One junction end disagrees with the germline gene, perhaps due to a read error. The chain has TRBV5-1 and TRBJ2-3; a weak D match, TRBD1 (5 bases). Germline loops: CDR1 SGHRS, CDR2 YFSETQ. The CDR3 is 14 amino acids. Written as DNA, the CDR3 is TGCGCCAGCAGCTGGAGAGACAGCATAGATACGCAGTATTTT. Amino acid sequence: CASSWRDSIDTQYF.

The V and J genes are TRBV9 and TRBJ1-2, with 8 bases that match TRBD1. Germline lookup yields CDR1 SGDLS and CDR2 YYNGEE. V gave up 0 bases and J gave up 8 bases; unmatched junction bases: 6. This CDR3 spans 14 amino acids. CDR3 coding DNA: TGTGCCAGCAGCGTAGGGACAGGGACGGAGGGCTACACCTTC. This gives the protein CASSVGTGTEGYTF.

The chain recombines TRBV27 with TRBJ2-4; the match to TRBD2 covers 7 bases. The CDR3 has 16 amino acids. The germline V gene has CDR1 MNHEY and CDR2 SMNVEV (reference sequence). Unmatched junction bases numbered 17, after V lost 6 bases and J lost 9 bases. The CDR3 nucleotides are TGTGCCAGCAGCCGGACTTCGACGGGGGGTCGGGGCATTCAGTACTTC. This gives the protein CASSRTSTGGRGIQYF.

The chain is built from TRBV30 and TRBJ2-7, with D uncertain. This CDR3 is built from 15 residues. Per the germline V gene, CDR1 is GTSNPN and CDR2 is SVGIG (reference sequence). V was pared by 0 bases and J by 2 bases, with 14 bases between. CDR3 protein: CAWSVRGRNPYEQYF. The CDR3 region has the DNA TGTGCCTGGAGTGTACGAGGCAGAAATCCCTACGAGCAGTACTTC.

The V call is TRBV27, the J call TRBJ1-2, with 11 positions matching TRBD1. Germline trimming cut 0 bases from V and 0 bases from J; bases unmatched to any gene: 9. Germline V gene sequence: CDR1 MNHEY, CDR2 SMNVEV (reference sequence). The CDR3 runs 19 residues. The CDR3 DNA reads as TGTGCCAGCAGTTTATCCCGCCGGGGGACAGGGGGTACTAACTATGGCTACACCTTC. This codes for CASSLSRRGTGGTNYGYTF.

The chain uses TRBV12-3 or TRBV12-4 and TRBJ1-2; 7 nucleotides agree with TRBD1. Trimming cost V 5 bases and J 8 bases; bases outside gene matches: 8. This CDR3 contains 13 residues. The CDR3 DNA reads as TGTGCCAGCAGTCCTCAGGGGGGCCTAGGCTACACCTTC. This codes for CASSPQGGLGYTF.